One sample yielded the 4 T cell receptor beta chains listed below, sequenced in a study of blood T cell repertoires in COVID-19. Repertoires were generated with immunoSEQ multiplex PCR, while TCRdb's copy carries only in-frame clones and drops some. The sample contains 200,000 to 250,000 clones, more than 75% of which appear only once. The sequenced sample was peripheral blood. These receptors originate from a man aged 60 to 75 who had recovered from COVID-19.

This clone has just one count. The gene calls are TRBV2 and TRBJ2-5; 12 nucleotides line up with TRBD2. V dropped 11 bases and J dropped 4; count of bases not matched to a gene: 11. CDR1 SNHLY and CDR2 FYNNEI come from the germline V gene. CDR3 length: 15 amino acids. CDR3 sequence reads: CALRRLAGVGETQYF. In DNA, the CDR3 is TGTGCCCTCAGGAGACTAGCGGGAGTAGGAGAGACCCAGTACTTC.

This chain uses TRBV7-6 with TRBJ2-1, with 9 bases fitting TRBD1. CDR1 SGHVS and CDR2 FNYEAQ come from the germline V gene. This CDR3 has 15 amino acids. Trimming took 1 base from V and 8 from J; bases not matched to a gene: 6. CDR3 sequence reads: CASSLVVQGADEQFF. For the CDR3, the DNA is TGTGCCAGCAGCTTAGTTGTACAGGGGGCGGATGAGCAGTTCTTC.

The CDR3 loop reads CATSDLQGFGSDTQYF. The CDR3 DNA sequence: TGTGCCACCAGTGATTTGCAGGGGTTCGGGTCAGATACGCAGTATTTT. The chain joins TRBV24-1 to TRBJ2-3, with D possibly TRBD1 on 6 matching bases. There are 16 residues in the CDR3. Germline CDR1 reads KGHDR; CDR2 reads SFDVKD. Trimming shortened V by 0 bases and J by 4 bases, and 13 bases separated the two germline ends.

The gene calls are TRBV9 and TRBJ2-2; possible D gene TRBD1, 6 bases. Trimming removed 0 bases from V and 6 bases from J, with 12 bases in between. This CDR3 has 15 residues. Germline V lookup: CDR1 SGDLS, CDR2 YYNGEE. DNA of the CDR3: TGTGCCAGCAGCGTAGGCTTCGGACAGCCCGGGGAGCTGTTTTTT. This encodes CASSVGFGQPGELFF. The variable domain in full, with the rest retrieved from reference TRBV9 and TRBJ2-2, is DSGVTQTPKHLITATGQRVTLRCSPRSGDLSVYWYQQSLDQGLQFLIQYYNGEERAKGNILERFSAQQFPDLHSELNLSSLELGDSALYFCASSVGFGQPGELFFGEGSRLTVL.